The 28 T cell receptor beta chains below all came from one sample that was sequenced in a study of cytotoxic CD8 clonotypes in ibrutinib-treated CLL. This table comes from immunoSEQ multiplex PCR, and its TCRdb copy is limited to in-frame clones, with some not included. The data show 110,000 to 150,000 clones, with 76% seen just once and around 4.9% held by the top ten. The specimen was PBMCs, collected after 24 months of ibrutinib treatment. These receptors all stem from a human donor with chronic lymphocytic leukemia.

For this clone: This CDR3 fails to terminate in the conserved phenylalanine or tryptophan, so it likely reflects a read error. The DNA is left out, because the CDR3 cannot be placed on it with certainty; the CDR3 is given as TCRdb lists it. This rearrangement joins TRBV28 to TRBJ1-2. Germline V gives CDR1 MDHEN, CDR2 SYDVKM. With termini counted, the CDR3 has 12 amino acids. The CDR3 loop reads CASSLSGRDSQL.

This chain joins TRBV14 and TRBJ2-3; TRBD2 is a possible D gene (5 bases). Germline V gene data show CDR1 as SGHDN and CDR2 as FVKESK. This CDR3 spans 19 amino acids. Trimming removed 1 base at V and 2 bases at J, with 22 bases between. The CDR3 region is CASSQAPLGVNPPTDTQYF. CDR3 in DNA: TGTGCCAGCAGCCAAGCCCCACTGGGAGTGAACCCCCCCACAGATACGCAGTATTTT.

This clone occurred many times. The chain combines TRBV28 with TRBJ2-7; D might be TRBD2 (7 bases). Germline V gene sequence: CDR1 MDHEN, CDR2 SYDVKM. The CDR3 is 13 residues long. The germline V and J ends were trimmed by 6 bases and 3 bases, with 12 bases remaining between them. As DNA, the CDR3 is TGTGCCAGCAGACAGGGAGGGGGCTACGAGCAGTACTTC. Translating it yields CASRQGGGYEQYF.

The chain has TRBV6-1 and TRBJ2-5; TRBD1 matches at 8 bases. CDR1 and CDR2 from the germline V gene are MNHNS and SASEGT. CDR3 length: 15 amino acids. The trim removed 6 bases at V and 5 bases at J, leaving 11 bases unmatched. The CDR3 sequence is CASRLRDRPAETQYF. As DNA, the CDR3 is TGTGCCAGCAGGCTCCGGGACAGGCCCGCGGAGACCCAGTACTTC.

The V call is TRBV18, the J call TRBJ1-3; possibly TRBD1 for D (5 bases). Germline lookup yields CDR1 KGHSH and CDR2 LQKENI. V shed 3 bases and J shed 0 bases, with 12 bases lying between them. The CDR3 totals 16 residues. Here the CDR3 DNA reads TGTGCCAGCTCACCGTGGGACGCGAGCTCTGGAAACACCATATATTTT. Translating it yields CASSPWDASSGNTIYF.

This clone was observed a handful of times. The J gene is TRBJ2-1, the V gene TRBV7-2, with unresolved D. This CDR3 comprises 13 residues. Germline V gene sequence: CDR1 SGHTA, CDR2 FQGNSA. Trimming removed 4 bases from V and 8 bases from J, with 12 bases in between. DNA of the CDR3: TGTGCCAGCAGCTCGCTGGAATTGGATGAGCAGTTCTTC. Translation: CASSSLELDEQFF. Variable domain in full (rest from reference TRBV7-2 and TRBJ2-1): GAGVSQSPSNKVTEKGKDVELRCDPISGHTALYWYRQSLGQGLEFLIYFQGNSAPDKSGLPSDRFSAERTGGSVSTLTIQRTQQEDSAVYLCASSSLELDEQFFGPGTRLTVL.

Comments on this clone: At one boundary the junction diverges from the germline segment, which might be a read error. V usage is TRBV6-6 and J usage is TRBJ2-7, with D hard to call. Germline assignment: CDR1 MNHNY and CDR2 SVGAGI (reference sequence). The CDR3 consists of 11 residues. The CDR3 loop reads CASSDSYEQYF. CDR3 in DNA: TGTGCCAGCAGTGACTCCTACGAGCAGTACTTC.

The chain uses TRBV5-1 and TRBJ1-6; a weak D match, TRBD1 (5 bases). The length of the CDR3 is 15 residues. The germline V gene encodes CDR1 SGHRS and CDR2 YFSETQ. Deletions cut 0 bases from V and 7 bases from J, with 11 bases between. CDR3 sequence: CASSLAKGTNSPLHF. CDR3 bases: TGCGCCAGCAGCTTGGCCAAAGGGACCAATTCACCCCTCCACTTT.

This chain joins TRBV19 and TRBJ2-3; D is undetermined. Germline V gene sequence: CDR1 LNHDA, CDR2 SQIVND (reference sequence). V was shortened by 5 bases and J by 0 bases, with 9 bases between the two germline ends. This CDR3 is built from 14 residues. The CDR3 bases are TGTGCCAGTAGTTGGGCGGCTAGCACAGATACGCAGTATTTT. Amino acid sequence: CASSWAASTDTQYF.

This rearrangement joins TRBV28 to TRBJ2-1; D possibly corresponds to TRBD2 (6 bases). The germline gives CDR1 MDHEN, CDR2 SYDVKM. The CDR3 contains 13 residues. V was pared by 5 bases and J by 8 bases, with 13 bases between. In DNA, the CDR3 is TGTGCCAGCAGTCGCCCGGGGGTCCATGAGCAGTTCTTC. Residues: CASSRPGVHEQFF.

The genes are TRBV20-1 and TRBJ1-1; tentatively, D is TRBD1 (5 bases). Germline V lookup: CDR1 DFQATT, CDR2 SNEGSKA (reference sequence). The CDR3 contains 11 residues. Deletions cut 6 bases from V and 6 bases from J, with 11 bases between. CDR3 residues: CSAKPGAEAFF. For the CDR3, the DNA is TGCAGTGCGAAACCGGGGGCTGAAGCTTTCTTT.

V gene TRBV9 combines with J gene TRBJ2-2; 12 nucleotides match TRBD2. This CDR3 has 15 amino acids. The germline V gene encodes CDR1 SGDLS and CDR2 YYNGEE. J was trimmed by 8 bases and V by 0 bases; bases with no gene match: 2. The CDR3 here is CASSVGLAGVGELFF. CDR3 DNA: TGTGCCAGCAGCGTAGGACTAGCGGGAGTTGGGGAGCTGTTTTTT.

This clone was seen a few times. The V gene is TRBV28, the J gene TRBJ1-5, with a tentative D call TRBD1 (5 bases). Trimming shortened V by 6 bases and J by 9 bases, and 18 bases separated the two germline ends. Germline V gene sequence: CDR1 MDHEN, CDR2 SYDVKM. The CDR3 totals 14 residues. The CDR3 region has the DNA TGTGCCAGCAGCTGGGGGGGACCCCAACGGCCCCAGCATTTT. Its translation is CASSWGGPQRPQHF.

The rearrangement links TRBV11-3 to TRBJ2-2; D uncertain. CDR3 length: 15 amino acids. Germline V CDR1 and CDR2: SGHNT, YENEEA. Trimming removed 1 base from V and 4 bases from J, with 10 bases in between. The CDR3 protein is CASSLGWQSTGELFF. As DNA, the CDR3 is TGTGCCAGCAGCTTAGGGTGGCAGAGCACCGGGGAGCTGTTTTTT. Full variable domain (outside the CDR3, taken from reference TRBV11-3 and TRBJ2-2): EAGVVQSPRYKIIEKKQPVAFWCNPISGHNTLYWYLQNLGQGPELLIRYENEEAVDDSQLPKDRFSAERLKGVDSTLKIQPAELGDSAVYLCASSLGWQSTGELFFGEGSRLTVL.

The rearrangement uses TRBV7-9 and TRBJ1-2, with 7 positions matching TRBD1. Trimming took 5 bases from V and 5 from J; bases not matched to a gene: 11. Germline lookup yields CDR1 SEHNR and CDR2 FQNEAQ (reference sequence). CDR3 size: 15 residues. The DNA of the CDR3 is TGTGCCAGCAGCCTGGGACCGACAGGGCCGTATGGCTACACCTTC. Encoded protein: CASSLGPTGPYGYTF. Drawing the rest from reference TRBV7-9 and TRBJ1-2, the complete variable domain is DTGVSQNPRHKITKRGQNVTFRCDPISEHNRLYWYRQTLGQGPEFLTYFQNEAQLEKSRLLSDRFSAERPKGSFSTLEIQRTEQGDSAMYLCASSLGPTGPYGYTFGSGTRLTVV.

This chain uses TRBV6-5 with TRBJ2-5; 9 bases line up with TRBD1. V lost 8 bases to trimming and J lost 5 bases; unmatched junction nucleotides: 9. The CDR3 is made up of 14 amino acids. Germline-derived CDR1 and CDR2 are MNHEY and SVGAGI. In nucleotides, the CDR3 is TGTGCCAGCGGGACAACAGGGGGCCGGGAGACCCAGTACTTC. It is translated as CASGTTGGRETQYF.

The rearrangement uses TRBV7-2 and TRBJ1-1; D is undetermined. CDR1 and CDR2 from the germline V gene are SGHTA and FQGNSA. There are 14 residues in the CDR3. V gave up 3 bases and J gave up 1 base, with 9 bases separating them. CDR3 nucleotides: TGTGCCAGCAGCTTTGGACGGACGAACACTGAAGCTTTCTTT. It encodes CASSFGRTNTEAFF. The full variable domain, with the rest looked up from reference TRBV7-2 and TRBJ1-1, is GAGVSQSPSNKVTEKGKDVELRCDPISGHTALYWYRQSLGQGLEFLIYFQGNSAPDKSGLPSDRFSAERTGGSVSTLTIQRTQQEDSAVYLCASSFGRTNTEAFFGQGTRLTVV.

This clone was counted once. The chain is built from TRBV6-5 and TRBJ1-2; no clear D. Trimming removed 0 bases from V and 2 bases from J, with 10 bases in between. This CDR3 region has 15 residues. From germline, CDR1 is MNHEY and CDR2 SVGAGI. CDR3 in DNA: TGTGCCAGCAGTTACTCAGGATTTTGGAACTATGGCTACACCTTC. It translates to CASSYSGFWNYGYTF.

This clone has just a few counts. The CDR3 nucleotides read TGTGCCAGCAGTTGGGGAGGGATAGCAATAGGGGGTGAGCAGTTCTTC. Translated: CASSWGGIAIGGEQFF. The chain couples TRBV6-5 to TRBJ2-1; possibly TRBD2 for D (7 bases). Germline loops: CDR1 MNHEY, CDR2 SVGAGI. This CDR3 contains 16 residues. Trimming pared 4 bases from V and 9 bases from J, leaving 22 bases between.

This clone was counted once. This rearrangement joins TRBV25-1 to TRBJ1-1, with 7 bases aligning to TRBD1. The germline CDR1 and CDR2 sequences are MGHDK and SYGVNS. Unmatched junction bases numbered 8, after V lost 0 bases and J lost 7 bases. This CDR3 is built from 15 residues. The CDR3 DNA reads as TGTGCCAGCAGTGAATATGGACAGGCGTGGGGTGAAGCTTTCTTT. Its translation is CASSEYGQAWGEAFF. Supplemented by reference TRBV25-1 and TRBJ1-1, the full variable domain reads EADIYQTPRYLVIGTGKKITLECSQTMGHDKMYWYQQDPGMELHLIHYSYGVNSTEKGDLSSESTVSRIRTEHFPLTLESARPSHTSQYLCASSEYGQAWGEAFFGQGTRLTVV.

The chain is built from TRBV28 and TRBJ2-5; 10 bases line up with TRBD2. Germline V gene lookup returns CDR1 MDHEN and CDR2 SYDVKM. This CDR3 is 15 amino acids long. Losses at the gene ends were 5 bases for V and 3 bases for J; bases not matched to a gene: 6. The CDR3 spells CASSPQGLAEETQYF. CDR3 nucleotides: TGTGCCAGCAGTCCCCAAGGACTAGCGGAAGAGACCCAGTACTTC.

The V call is TRBV29-1, the J call TRBJ2-3, with D possibly TRBD2 on 5 matching bases. CDR1 and CDR2 (germline): SQVTM, ANQGSEA. The length of the CDR3 is 11 residues. V lost 7 bases and J lost 6, with 11 bases in between. DNA for the CDR3: TGCAGCGCCGAGGGTCCCGATACGCAGTATTTT. The encoded protein is CSAEGPDTQYF.

The chain links TRBV5-1 to TRBJ2-7; 9 positions match TRBD2. Germline CDR1 and CDR2: SGHRS and YFSETQ. This CDR3 is 15 amino acids long. Trimming cost V 5 bases and J 0 bases; bases outside gene matches: 6. The CDR3 DNA reads TGCGCCAGCAGGCCGACTAGCGGAGTCTCCTACGAGCAGTACTTC. As protein: CASRPTSGVSYEQYF.

This clone has more than one count but fewer than ten. CDR3 sequence (DNA): TGTGCCAGCAGTGTCTACACTGAAGCTTTCTTT. The encoded protein is CASSVYTEAFF. The chain combines TRBV28 with TRBJ1-1, with D unresolved. CDR3 length: 11 amino acids. Trimming removed 5 bases at V and 3 bases at J, with 4 bases between. CDR1 is MDHEN, CDR2 SYDVKM, per germline. Complete variable domain (other parts from reference TRBV28 and TRBJ1-1): DVKVTQSSRYLVKRTGEKVFLECVQDMDHENMFWYRQDPGLGLRLIYFSYDVKMKEKGDIPEGYSVSREKKERFSLILESASTNQTSMYLCASSVYTEAFFGQGTRLTVV.

The chain recombines TRBV9 with TRBJ2-7, with 11 positions matching TRBD2. Losses at the gene ends were 4 bases for V and 2 bases for J; bases not matched to a gene: 17. Germline V gives CDR1 SGDLS, CDR2 YYNGEE. The CDR3 has 19 residues. CDR3 sequence reads: CASSPPGQGGLAGAYEQYF. The CDR3 region has the DNA TGTGCCAGCAGCCCCCCGGGACAGGGAGGACTAGCGGGCGCCTACGAGCAGTACTTC.

The chain employs TRBV6-5 and TRBJ1-1, with TRBD1 as a possible D gene (5 bases). The length of the CDR3 is 15 residues. CDR1 MNHEY and CDR2 SVGAGI come from the germline V gene. V gave up 6 bases and J gave up 5 bases, with 19 bases separating them. CDR3 coding DNA: TGTGCCAGCAGGACCCCAACGGGGGGAAGAACTGAAGCTTTCTTT. Its protein product is CASRTPTGGRTEAFF.

V and J are TRBV10-3 and TRBJ1-6; D unresolved. CDR3 length equals 13 residues. Germline-derived CDR1 and CDR2 are ENHRY and SYGVKD. Trimming took off 3 bases at V and 3 bases at J, with 3 bases between the two ends. The DNA of the CDR3 is TGTGCCATCAGTGACAACTATAATTCACCCCTCCACTTT. As protein: CAISDNYNSPLHF.

The chain is built from TRBV28 and TRBJ2-3, with D perhaps given as TRBD1 or TRBD2 (6 bases each). CDR3 length: 13 residues. V lost 11 bases, J lost 3 bases, and 15 bases lay in between. Germline CDR1 and CDR2: MDHEN and SYDVKM. The CDR3 protein is CAGGPPGTDTQYF. DNA for the CDR3: TGTGCCGGGGGGCCGCCAGGGACAGATACGCAGTATTTT.